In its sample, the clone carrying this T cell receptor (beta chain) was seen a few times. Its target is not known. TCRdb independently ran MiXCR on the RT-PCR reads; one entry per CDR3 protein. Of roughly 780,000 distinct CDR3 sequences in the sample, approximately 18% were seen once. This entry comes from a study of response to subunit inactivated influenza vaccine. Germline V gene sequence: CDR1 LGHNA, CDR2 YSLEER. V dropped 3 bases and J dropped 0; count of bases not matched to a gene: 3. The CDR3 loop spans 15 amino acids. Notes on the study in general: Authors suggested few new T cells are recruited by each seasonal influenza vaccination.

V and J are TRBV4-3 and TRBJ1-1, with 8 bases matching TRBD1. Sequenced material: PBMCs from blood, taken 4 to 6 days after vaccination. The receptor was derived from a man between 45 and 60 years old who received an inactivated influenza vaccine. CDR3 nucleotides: TGCGCCAGCAGCCAGTTGACAGGGGTGAACACTGAAGCTTTCTTT. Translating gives CASSQLTGVNTEAFF.